This paragraph covers one TCR beta chain sequence. What it binds is unknown. Cells sorted as Tregs were CD4+, CD25+ and CD127-/low. Study-level results: Tumor memory CD4+ T cell TCR gene usage clustered with blood and lymph node memory CD4+ cells and lymph node naive CD4+ cells. Tumor-infiltrating Treg TCR alpha and beta sequences overlapped most with tumor naive CD4+ T cells, then blood naive.

Semi-nested PCR with Nested Universal Primer A followed constant-region reverse priming of full-length variable regions. TCRdb fed the 5' RACE reads into MiXCR, producing one record per CDR3 protein. The sample includes 62,000 or so distinct CDR3 sequences, less than 30% of them seen just once. This receptor was taken from a female donor with breast cancer. The sample taken for sequencing was tumor-infiltrating Tregs sorted from the breast tumor.

This chain's CDR3 is CASGPPDRNTGELFF. DNA of the CDR3: TGTGCCAGCGGACCTCCCGACAGAAACACCGGGGAGCTGTTTTTT. The chain has TRBV28 and TRBJ2-2; a weak D match, TRBD1 (5 bases). There are 15 residues in the CDR3. In germline, CDR1 is MDHEN, CDR2 SYDVKM. V dropped 8 bases and J dropped 2 bases, with 15 bases sitting between them.